What follows are 15 T cell receptor beta chains derived from one specimen sequenced in a study of blood T cell repertoires in COVID-19. Only in-frame clones appear in the TCRdb table, and some are missing; sequencing was by immunoSEQ multiplex PCR. The table lists 290,000 or so clones, approximately 92% of them singletons. Input material: PBMCs or T cells enriched from blood (not recorded which). Receptors were obtained from a woman in her twenties or thirties who had recovered from COVID-19.

The chain combines TRBV12-3 or TRBV12-4 with TRBJ1-1; TRBD1 is a possible D gene (6 bases). The CDR3 totals 13 residues. V was shortened by 8 bases and J by 5 bases, with 15 bases between the two germline ends. CDR3 bases: TGTGCCAGCGGGACACAGGAAGGGACTGAAGCTTTCTTT. This sequence encodes CASGTQEGTEAFF.

The J gene is TRBJ2-7, the V gene TRBV18; perhaps TRBD2 as D (5 bases). Trimming pared 6 bases from V and 2 bases from J, leaving 14 bases between. The CDR3 sequence is 14 residues long. Germline V lookup: CDR1 KGHSH, CDR2 LQKENI. CDR3 protein: CASSPPSGPYEQYF. The DNA for the CDR3 is TGTGCCAGCTCCCCCCCCAGCGGTCCCTACGAGCAGTACTTC.

The genes are TRBV10-1 and TRBJ2-7, with D perhaps matching TRBD1 (5 bases). Per the germline V gene, CDR1 is WNHNN and CDR2 is SYGVQD (reference sequence). Trimming pared 0 bases from V and 6 bases from J, leaving 15 bases between. The CDR3 contains 15 residues. The CDR3 DNA reads as TGCGCCAGCAGTGAGTCCTTGCCAGGGTTTAGCGAGCAGTACTTC. Translated: CASSESLPGFSEQYF.

V gene TRBV3-1 (or the pseudogene TRBV3-2) combines with J gene TRBJ2-3, with 7 bases fitting TRBD2. The trim removed 0 bases at V and 3 bases at J, leaving 12 bases unmatched. The CDR3 extends over 18 amino acids. The germline CDR1 and CDR2 sequences are LGHDT and YNNKEL (reference sequence). The CDR3 is CASSQERYVGGPTDTQYF. DNA of the CDR3: TGTGCCAGCAGCCAAGAGAGGTATGTGGGAGGGCCAACAGATACGCAGTATTTT.

V is TRBV7-3 and J is TRBJ2-2; D possibly corresponds to TRBD1 (5 bases). Germline values: CDR1 SGHTA, CDR2 FQGTGA. V lost 1 base, J lost 5 bases, and 8 bases lay in between. CDR3 size: 14 residues. The CDR3 DNA is TGTGCCAGCAGCTTAAACAGGCGTACCGGGGAGCTGTTTTTT. Translating gives CASSLNRRTGELFF.

This clone was counted a single time. At one of its ends the junction is not consistent with the germline gene, which may arise from a read error. The sample has other DNA sequences that encode this CDR3 too. V and J are TRBV12-5 and TRBJ1-5; 9 bases map to TRBD1. The germline V gene has CDR1 LGHNT and CDR2 FRNRAP. The CDR3 is made up of 15 amino acids. The DNA for the CDR3 is TGTGCCAGTGCCGCTGGACAGGGGAGCAATCAGCCCCAGCATTTT. Translating it yields CASAAGQGSNQPQHF.

The rearrangement joins TRBV20-1 to TRBJ2-3; 10 positions match TRBD2. V lost 3 bases to trimming and J lost 5 bases; unmatched junction nucleotides: 14. Germline loops: CDR1 DFQATT, CDR2 SNEGSKA (reference sequence). The CDR3 contains 17 residues. CDR3 protein: CSASVPGMSGRGDTQYF. In nucleotides, the CDR3 is TGCAGTGCTAGTGTTCCGGGAATGAGCGGGAGGGGAGATACGCAGTATTTT.

The chain is built from TRBV4-1 and TRBJ1-6; the D gene is possibly TRBD1 (6 bases). V shed 0 bases and J shed 10 bases, with 13 bases lying between them. This CDR3 contains 15 residues. Germline lookup yields CDR1 MGHRA and CDR2 YSYEKL. The CDR3 here is CASSQDHRVRSPLHF. In DNA, the CDR3 is TGCGCCAGCAGCCAAGATCACAGGGTAAGGTCACCCCTCCACTTT.

This chain connects TRBV24-1 to TRBJ2-3, with 9 bases fitting TRBD2. This CDR3 has 15 residues. After removal of 3 bases from V and 1 base from J, the junction contained 1 base not matched to a gene. Germline V gives CDR1 KGHDR, CDR2 SFDVKD. This CDR3 reads CATSDQREGTDTQYF. CDR3 nucleotides: TGTGCCACCAGTGATCAGCGGGAGGGCACAGATACGCAGTATTTT.

Comment on this clone: The same CDR3 can be traced to other DNA sequences in this sample. This chain links TRBV5-1 with TRBJ2-7; 8 positions agree with TRBD1. Germline trimming cut 0 bases from V and 2 bases from J; bases unmatched to any gene: 1. Germline V gene sequence: CDR1 SGHRS, CDR2 YFSETQ. This CDR3 spans 14 amino acids. The CDR3 DNA reads TGCGCCAGCAGCTTGGGACAGGGGCCCTACGAGCAGTACTTC. It yields the protein CASSLGQGPYEQYF.

The V gene is TRBV19, the J gene TRBJ2-1, with TRBD2 identical over 9 bases. The germline V gene has CDR1 LNHDA and CDR2 SQIVND (reference sequence). V trimming: 10 bases; J trimming: 1 base; junction bases outside the gene matches: 5. CDR3 length equals 14 residues. Here the CDR3 reads CATQSGGSYNEQFF. The CDR3 DNA is TGTGCCACCCAAAGCGGGGGGTCCTACAATGAGCAGTTCTTC.

The V gene is TRBV3-1 (or the pseudogene TRBV3-2), the J gene TRBJ2-7, with 9 bases aligning to TRBD2. The junction had 3 bases not matched to a gene; V was cut back by 0 bases and J by 3 bases. Germline CDR1 is LGHDT and CDR2 is YNNKEL (reference sequence). This CDR3 has 15 amino acids. CDR3 region: CASSQDLREGYEQYF. The CDR3, as DNA: TGTGCCAGCAGCCAAGATCTGCGGGAGGGCTACGAGCAGTACTTC.

The rearrangement uses TRBV2 and TRBJ1-3, with D uncertain. CDR3 size: 16 residues. V was pared by 6 bases and J by 3 bases, with 18 bases between. The germline V gene has CDR1 SNHLY and CDR2 FYNNEI. In DNA form, the CDR3 reads TGTGCCAGCAGCGCCCGGACGGAGGGCTTTGGAAACACCATATATTTT. Translating it yields CASSARTEGFGNTIYF.

Written as DNA, the CDR3 is TGTGCCAGCAGCTTGGAACTAGCGTGGGGGGGCAATGAGCAGTTCTTC. Translating gives CASSLELAWGGNEQFF. The chain is built from TRBV5-4 and TRBJ2-1; 7 bases align to TRBD2. Germline CDR1 and CDR2: SGHNT and YYREEE (reference sequence). The V and J ends lost 0 bases and 6 bases, in that order; junction bases with no gene match: 9. CDR3 size: 16 residues.

The rearrangement uses TRBV2 and TRBJ2-7; TRBD2 matches at 9 bases. J lost 6 bases, V lost 4 bases, and 10 bases had no gene match. This CDR3 is built from 15 residues. The V gene's germline CDR1 is SNHLY and CDR2 FYNNEI. CDR3 DNA: TGTGCCAGCAGTGGACCTAGCGGGACGGCCCTCGAGCAGTACTTC. It encodes CASSGPSGTALEQYF.